This T cell receptor (beta chain) was obtained from a study of OX40 agonist ivuxolimab in advanced cancers. Data came from immunoSEQ multiplex PCR; TCRdb stores just in-frame clones and leaves some out. Of 20,000 to 30,000 clones listed, approximately 79% are singletons. This clone has a single count. Sequences were derived from CD4+ or CD8+ T cells sorted from blood, sampled in a trial of the OX40 agonist ivuxolimab. This receptor was taken from an adult with an advanced solid tumor such as melanoma, head and neck, liver or kidney cancer.

The CDR3 sequence is CASSLVSDSEAFF. The CDR3 nucleotides read TGTGCCAGCAGCTTGGTTTCGGACAGTGAAGCTTTCTTT. This sequence joins TRBV11-3 and TRBJ1-1; possibly TRBD1 for D (6 bases). V lost 3 bases to trimming and J lost 7 bases, with 12 bases between them. Per the germline V gene, CDR1 is SGHNT and CDR2 is YENEEA. This CDR3 region has 13 residues.